This is a list of T cell receptor beta chains from one sample in a study of CD8+ T cells in alopecia areata. Assay used: immunoSEQ multiplex PCR; TCRdb lists only in-frame clones, some missing. The table includes about 290,000 clones, roughly 64% detected once. This sample comprised CD4+ T cells sorted from blood, obtained at week 24, from a patient treated with tofacitinib. These receptors came from a human donor with alopecia areata. Each CDR3 is given with its conserved first and last residue. D genes are given only for firm matches. Size is omitted from some rows. Given values are once, few, many or a class for expanded clones.

TRBJ2-3 | NA | TRBV27 | TRBD2 | TGTGCCAGCAGTTCAAGGAGCGGGGGCACAGATACGCAGTATTTT | CASSSRSGGTDTQYF
TRBJ1-3 | once | TRBV9 | TRBD1 | TGTGCCAGCAGCGCGACGCAGGGGGCGCAGGGAAACACCATATATTTT | CASSATQGAQGNTIYF
TRBJ2-7 | NA | TRBV10-3 | TRBD1 | TGTGCCATCAGTGCCTACCGGGACAGCTCCTACGAGCAGTACTTC | CAISAYRDSSYEQYF
TRBJ2-5 | NA | TRBV5-1 | NA | TGCGCCAGCAGCTTGTGGCAGGCAGAAGAGACCCAGTACTTC | CASSLWQAEETQYF
TRBJ1-2 | NA | TRBV30 | NA | TGTGCCTGGAGTGCGAGATACCAGGGCGAAGATGGCTACACCTTC | CAWSARYQGEDGYTF
TRBJ2-5 | NA | TRBV4-1 | NA | TGCGCCAGCAGCCGGATAGGCAACAGGGAGACCCAGTACTTC | CASSRIGNRETQYF
TRBJ2-3 | NA | TRBV6-1 | NA | TGTGCCAGCAGTGAGGTCGGTCTTATTGATACGCAGTATTTT | CASSEVGLIDTQYF
TRBJ2-3 | NA | TRBV11-3 | TRBD1 | TGTGCCAGCAGCCCAGGACAGGCAGATACGCAGTATTTT | CASSPGQADTQYF
TRBJ2-5 | NA | TRBV30 | TRBD1 | TGTGCCTGGAAGAACAGGGGGCAAGAGACCCAGTACTTC | CAWKNRGQETQYF
TRBJ2-1 | NA | TRBV11-2 | TRBD2 | TGTGCCAGCTCAATTAGGAGCGGGGATGAGCAGTTCTTC | CASSIRSGDEQFF
TRBJ2-5 | few | TRBV14 | NA | TGTGCCAGCAGCCAAGTTTGGAGGGAGACCCAGTACTTC | CASSQVWRETQYF
TRBJ1-3 | NA | TRBV29-1 | NA | TGCAGCCTACGGGGGGATGGAAACACCATATATTTT | CSLRGDGNTIYF
TRBJ2-7 | NA | TRBV29-1 | NA | TGCAGCGTCCAGGGTGCCTACGAGCAGTACTTC | CSVQGAYEQYF
TRBJ2-7 | NA | TRBV5-1 | NA | TGCGCCAGCAGCTTGGGGCAGGGCGAGCAGTACTTC | CASSLGQGEQYF
TRBJ1-2 | few | TRBV29-1 | TRBD1 | TGCAGCGCCGGAGGACAGGGAAGCTATGGCTACACCTTC | CSAGGQGSYGYTF
TRBJ1-1 | NA | TRBV29-1 | NA | TGCAGCGTTGGTCGCAGGCCGGAGGTAGCTTTCTTT | CSVGRRPEVAFF
TRBJ1-1 | NA | TRBV28 | TRBD1 | TGTGCCAGCAGTCCTCCCCACTTATGGGACAGGGGAGAGAACACTGAAGCTTTCTTT | CASSPPHLWDRGENTEAFF
TRBJ2-5 | NA | TRBV7-2 | NA | TGTGCCAGCAGCTTAGTCGGGGGGACCCAGTACTTC | CASSLVGGTQYF
TRBJ2-7 | NA | TRBV7-2 | NA | TGTGCCAGCAGCTTGTGGGGCGCCCACGAGCAGTACTTC | CASSLWGAHEQYF
TRBJ2-5 | NA | TRBV13 | NA | TGTGCCAGCAGCTTAGCCCAGGTGTACCAAGAGACCCAGTACTTC | CASSLAQVYQETQYF
TRBJ1-1 | NA | TRBV29-1 | NA | TGCAGCGTTCTCGGTCGCAGGGGTATCGGTGAAGCTTTCTTT | CSVLGRRGIGEAFF
TRBJ2-3 | once | TRBV4-1 | TRBD2 | TGCGCCAGCAGCCACGGACTAGCGGGGCGCACAGATACGCAGTATTTT | CASSHGLAGRTDTQYF
TRBJ1-6 | NA | TRBV5-1 | TRBD1 | TGCGCCAGCAGCCCGGTACAGGGGGGAAGGGATTCACCCCTCCACTTT | CASSPVQGGRDSPLHF
TRBJ2-7 | few | TRBV5-4 | NA | TGCGCCAGCAGCCAAGGGAACGGGGTCAAGCAGTACTTC | CASSQGNGVKQYF
TRBJ2-3 | NA | TRBV29-1 | NA | TGCAGCGTTGACTCTAGCTTTACAGATACGCAGTATTTT | CSVDSSFTDTQYF
TRBJ2-6 | NA | TRBV5-1 | TRBD1 | TGCGCCAGCAGCTTGGGACTCCAGGGGGCCTCTGGGGCCAACGTCCTGACTTTC | CASSLGLQGASGANVLTF